The subject of this entry is one T cell receptor beta chain. Authors' analysis steps: How many nucleated cells were present was estimated from reference gene primer amplification. Clones were read by immunoSEQ multiplex PCR, and TCRdb kept only the in-frame ones, dropping some. That table furnishes V, J and clone size, whereas the DNA furnished D and trimming. The table includes about 270,000 clones, approximately 84% detected once. This sample stems from a study of blood T cell repertoires in COVID-19. Study-wide context: Acute and convalescent COVID-19 samples came from the United States, Italy and Spain. T cells, B-cell-depleted T cells, or PBMCs supplied cDNA or gDNA.

Unmatched junction bases numbered 6, after V lost 4 bases and J lost 4 bases. The CDR3 has 14 amino acids. Germline CDR1 SGHKS, CDR2 YYEKEE (reference sequence). The sequencing sample was made of peripheral blood. The rearrangement links TRBV5-5 to TRBJ2-7; 9 nucleotides agree with TRBD2. The receptor was derived from a human donor in a cohort sampled during active COVID-19. The DNA for the CDR3 is TGTGCCAGCAGCAAGACTAGCGGACCGTACGAGCAGTACTTC. Its translation is CASSKTSGPYEQYF.